One sample yielded the 13 T cell receptor beta chains listed below, sequenced in a study of tumour-infiltrating T cells in Burkitt lymphoma. The data were produced by immunoSEQ multiplex PCR, yet TCRdb's version contains in-frame clones alone and is incomplete. The table includes 1,800 or so clones, more than 15% detected once. Sequenced material: tumor tissue. Receptors were obtained from a human donor with diffuse large B-cell lymphoma.

This clone turned up a few times. This chain joins TRBV10-3 and TRBJ1-5; D might be TRBD1 (6 bases). The CDR3 length is 14 residues. The germline gives CDR1 ENHRY, CDR2 SYGVKD. The V gene lost 3 bases and the J gene lost 5 bases, with 11 bases spanning the gap. CDR3 nucleotide sequence: TGTGCCATCAGTGAAGGGGGAGGGGATCAGCCCCAGCATTTT. It yields the protein CAISEGGGDQPQHF.

This clone was detected a few times. The rearrangement links TRBV6-5 to TRBJ2-1, with TRBD2 matching over 10 bases. V lost 3 bases, J lost 9 bases, and 2 bases stayed unmatched. The CDR3 runs 13 residues. Germline-derived CDR1 and CDR2 are MNHEY and SVGAGI. The DNA of the CDR3 is TGTGCCAGCAGTTATCTAGCGGGGGCTGAGCAGTTCTTC. This translates into CASSYLAGAEQFF.

Comment on this clone: The sample holds other DNA sequences that translate to the same CDR3. The chain employs TRBV27 and TRBJ2-1, with a possible D match to TRBD2 (6 bases). The germline V gene has CDR1 MNHEY and CDR2 SMNVEV (reference sequence). V lost 2 bases and J 8 bases, leaving 22 bases between the germline ends. The CDR3 totals 17 residues. CDR3 in amino acids: CASSLKGDSHRGDEQFF. CDR3 bases: TGTGCCAGCAGTTTAAAAGGGGACTCGCATAGAGGGGATGAGCAGTTCTTC.

This chain links TRBV23-1 with TRBJ2-7; 8 bases match TRBD1. TRBV23-1 is classed as an ORF, of uncertain function. This CDR3 has 15 amino acids. The trim removed 6 bases at V and 0 bases at J, leaving 7 bases unmatched. CDR3 loop: CASRLGQVSSYEQYF. In DNA form, the CDR3 reads TGCGCCAGCAGGCTGGGACAGGTGAGCTCCTACGAGCAGTACTTC.

Comments on this clone: At one boundary the junction diverges from the germline segment, which might be a read error. This sample includes further DNA sequences coding for the same CDR3. The V call is TRBV6-5, the J call TRBJ1-5, with D possibly TRBD1 on 5 matching bases. Germline CDR1 is MNHEY and CDR2 is SVGAGI. This CDR3 contains 13 residues. DNA for the CDR3: TGTGCCAGCCGCAGGGAGGGCAATCAGCCTCAGCATTTT. Its translation is CASRREGNQPQHF.

The CDR3 is CASSPNYASRNTIYF. Here the CDR3 DNA reads TGCGCCAGCAGCCCCAATTATGCCTCAAGGAACACCATATATTTT. V gene TRBV5-1 combines with J gene TRBJ1-3; D ambiguous. Per the germline V gene, CDR1 is SGHRS and CDR2 is YFSETQ. Between the trimmed V and J ends, which lost 4 bases and 7 bases, there was a span of 18 bases. The CDR3 length is 15 residues. Supplemented by reference TRBV5-1 and TRBJ1-3, the full variable domain reads KAGVTQTPRYLIKTRGQQVTLSCSPISGHRSVSWYQQTPGQGLQFLFEYFSETQRNKGNFPGRFSGRQFSNSRSEMNVSTLELGDSALYLCASSPNYASRNTIYFGEGSWLTVV.

V and J are TRBV11-2 and TRBJ1-1; TRBD1 matches at 12 bases. V trimming: 5 bases; J trimming: 4 bases; junction bases outside the gene matches: 8. Germline-derived CDR1 and CDR2 are SGHAT and FQNNGV. The CDR3 is 16 amino acids. In DNA form, the CDR3 reads TGTGCCAGCAGCGGGACAGGGGGCGGGTGGTTCACTGAAGCTTTCTTT. Its translation is CASSGTGGGWFTEAFF.

The chain is built from TRBV5-1 and TRBJ1-2; D unclear. CDR3 length equals 13 residues. V lost 4 bases, J lost 6 bases, and 13 bases lay in between. Germline assignment: CDR1 SGHRS and CDR2 YFSETQ. DNA for the CDR3: TGCGCCAGCAGCCCCGCGGACCGTAATGGCTACACCTTC. Translation: CASSPADRNGYTF.

The sample holds a few counts of this clone. The rearrangement uses TRBV11-3 and TRBJ2-7; D not certain. The CDR3 extends over 12 amino acids. Looked up from germline, CDR1 is SGHNT and CDR2 is YENEEA. V lost 0 bases and J lost 4, with 4 bases in between. CDR3 nucleotide sequence: TGTGCCAGCAGCTTAGACGGGTACGAGCAGTACTTC. This sequence encodes CASSLDGYEQYF.

V gene TRBV9 combines with J gene TRBJ1-5, with 9 bases aligning to TRBD1. Trimming removed 0 bases from V and 2 bases from J; junction bases left unmatched: 0. This CDR3 contains 15 residues. Looked up from germline, CDR1 is SGDLS and CDR2 is YYNGEE. The CDR3 DNA is TGTGCCAGCAGCGTAGGGACAGGGGGCAATCAGCCCCAGCATTTT. Amino acids: CASSVGTGGNQPQHF.

This sequence joins TRBV7-2 and TRBJ2-5; 12 bases align to TRBD2. Germline V CDR1 and CDR2: SGHTA, FQGNSA. V lost 4 bases, J lost 2 bases, and 11 bases stayed unmatched. The CDR3 has 18 amino acids. The CDR3 DNA is TGTGCCAGCAGCTCGGGGGCTAGCGGGGGGGTGGGTCAAGAGACCCAGTACTTC. The encoded protein is CASSSGASGGVGQETQYF.

V usage is TRBV27 and J usage is TRBJ1-1, with TRBD1 matching 10 bases. Trimming took 6 bases from V and 5 from J; bases not matched to a gene: 9. There are 15 residues in the CDR3. CDR1 is MNHEY, CDR2 SMNVEV, per germline (reference sequence). The CDR3: CASRSPGTGDTEAFF. DNA of the CDR3: TGTGCCAGCAGGTCTCCCGGGACAGGGGATACTGAAGCTTTCTTT.

This clone showed up just a few times. The rearrangement joins TRBV27 to TRBJ1-2; D unresolved. Trimming cost V 0 bases and J 7 bases, with 9 bases left between them. The CDR3 contains 13 residues. Germline V gene data show CDR1 as MNHEY and CDR2 as SMNVEV (reference sequence). DNA for the CDR3: TGTGCCAGCAGTTTATCGAGCAGCTCTGGCTACACCTTC. This codes for CASSLSSSSGYTF.